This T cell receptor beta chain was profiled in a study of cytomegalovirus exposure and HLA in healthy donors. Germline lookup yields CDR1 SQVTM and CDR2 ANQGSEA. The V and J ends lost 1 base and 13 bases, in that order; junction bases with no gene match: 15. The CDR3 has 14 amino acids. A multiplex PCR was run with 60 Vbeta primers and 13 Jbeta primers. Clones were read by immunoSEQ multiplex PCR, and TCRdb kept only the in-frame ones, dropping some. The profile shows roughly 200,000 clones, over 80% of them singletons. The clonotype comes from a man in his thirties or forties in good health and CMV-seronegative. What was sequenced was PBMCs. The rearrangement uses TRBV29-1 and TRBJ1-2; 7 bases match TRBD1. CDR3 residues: CSVEVGLSNRGRTF. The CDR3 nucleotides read TGCAGCGTTGAAGTGGGGCTTTCTAACAGGGGCCGCACCTTC.